This is a list of T cell receptor beta chains from one sample in a study of cytomegalovirus exposure and HLA in healthy donors. Sequencing was performed with immunoSEQ multiplex PCR; in TCRdb, only in-frame clones are kept and a portion is missing. The sample records under 200,000 clones, around 72% being singletons. Sequenced sample: PBMCs. These receptors were collected from a woman in her forties or fifties in good health and CMV-seropositive. Both conserved end residues are part of each CDR3. A D gene is named only where the DNA matches it firmly. Size values are once, few and many counts, or a class for expanded clones, and some rows have none.

J | size | D | V | CDR3 | DNA
TRBJ2-7 | NA | NA | TRBV11-2 | CASSGQVTYEQYF | TGTGCCAGCAGCGGACAAGTTACCTACGAGCAGTACTTC
TRBJ1-5 | NA | TRBD1 | TRBV28 | CASFISGTAMLYSNQPQHF | TGTGCCAGTTTCATTTCTGGGACAGCGATGTTATATAGCAATCAGCCCCAGCATTTT
TRBJ2-3 | NA | NA | TRBV7-9 | CASSLGGTDTQYF | TGTGCCAGCAGCCTCGGGGGTACAGATACGCAGTATTTT
TRBJ1-2 | NA | TRBD1 | TRBV6-5 | CASSPGQGRGYTF | TGTGCCAGCAGTCCCGGACAGGGGCGAGGCTACACCTTC
TRBJ1-6 | NA | TRBD1 | TRBV7-9 | CASSATGGSFSSPLHF | TGTGCCAGCAGCGCCACAGGGGGTAGCTTCAGCTCACCCCTCCACTTT
TRBJ1-3 | few | TRBD1 | TRBV28 | CASSLPPSLTQGVAGNTIYF | TGTGCCAGCAGTCTTCCCCCCTCCCTCACACAGGGGGTGGCTGGAAACACCATATATTTT
TRBJ1-2 | NA | TRBD1 | TRBV7-9 | CASSTDRGQGYTF | TGTGCCAGCAGCACCGACAGGGGGCAGGGCTACACCTTC
TRBJ2-7 | NA | TRBD2 | TRBV28 | CASSWTATSDYEQYF | TGTGCCAGCAGTTGGACTGCGACTAGCGACTACGAGCAGTACTTC
TRBJ1-2 | NA | TRBD1 | TRBV5-4 | CASSLGQGDYGYTF | TGTGCCAGCAGCCTGGGACAGGGGGACTATGGCTACACCTTC
TRBJ1-1 | NA | NA | TRBV7-2 | CASSLAIYGGEAFF | TGTGCCAGCAGCTTGGCGATCTATGGGGGCGAAGCTTTCTTT
TRBJ1-1 | NA | TRBD1 | TRBV9 | CASTLSQGGQGSEAFF | TGTGCCAGCACCCTATCTCAAGGGGGACAGGGTTCTGAAGCTTTCTTT
TRBJ2-6 | NA | NA | TRBV10-3 | CAISSSGANVLTF | TGTGCCATCTCCAGCTCTGGGGCCAACGTCCTGACTTTC
TRBJ1-5 | NA | NA | TRBV18 | CASSPSGQPQHF | TGTGCCAGCTCACCAAGCGGCCAGCCCCAGCATTTT
TRBJ1-4 | NA | TRBD1 | TRBV5-1 | CASSRRGESTNEKLFF | TGCGCCAGCAGCCGCAGGGGGGAGTCAACTAATGAAAAACTGTTTTTT
TRBJ2-6 | NA | NA | TRBV29-1 | CSVAPGDSGANGLTF | TGCAGCGTTGCCCCAGGAGACTCTGGGGCCAACGGCCTGACTTTC
TRBJ1-1 | NA | NA | TRBV29-1 | CSVGQGGDTEAFF | TGCAGCGTTGGGCAAGGGGGGGACACTGAAGCTTTCTTT
TRBJ1-3 | NA | TRBD1 | TRBV6-6 | CASSYLTGGNTIYF | TGTGCCAGCAGTTACTTGACAGGGGGAAACACCATATATTTT
TRBJ2-3 | NA | NA | TRBV11-3 | CASSFPRRSSTDTQYF | TGTGCCAGCAGCTTTCCTCGGAGGTCTAGCACAGATACGCAGTATTTT
TRBJ1-6 | NA | NA | TRBV5-6 | CASSLQVQGGGSPLHF | TGTGCCAGCAGCTTGCAGGTCCAGGGCGGTGGTTCACCCCTCCACTTT
TRBJ1-2 | NA | NA | TRBV7-9 | CASSLSFREWGYGYTF | TGTGCCAGCAGCTTAAGTTTTAGGGAGTGGGGCTATGGCTACACCTTC
TRBJ1-1 | NA | NA | TRBV18 | CATAGGMNTEAFF | TGTGCCACCGCGGGGGGCATGAACACTGAAGCTTTCTTT
TRBJ2-1 | NA | NA | TRBV2 | CASSEAPSGPYNEQFF | TGTGCCAGCAGTGAAGCACCTAGTGGTCCATACAATGAGCAGTTCTTC
TRBJ2-1 | NA | TRBD2 | TRBV7-8 | CASSLSGRGPYNEQFF | TGTGCCAGCAGCTTGAGCGGGAGAGGGCCATACAATGAGCAGTTCTTC
TRBJ1-1 | NA | TRBD1 | TRBV7-2 | CASSLGGGTGKMNTEAFF | TGTGCCAGCAGCTTAGGGGGGGGGACAGGCAAGATGAACACTGAAGCTTTCTTT
TRBJ2-7 | NA | TRBD2 | TRBV30 | CAWSAWGGLAGGRSSYEQYF | TGTGCCTGGAGCGCGTGGGGGGGACTAGCGGGAGGCCGGAGCTCCTACGAGCAGTACTTC
TRBJ2-5 | NA | NA | TRBV28 | CASSFPGGGIWETQYF | TGTGCCAGCAGTTTCCCCGGGGGAGGTATTTGGGAGACCCAGTACTTC
TRBJ1-1 | NA | NA | TRBV4-3 | CASSLGRGWNTEAFF | TGCGCCAGCAGCCTTGGGAGGGGGTGGAACACTGAAGCTTTCTTT
TRBJ2-1 | NA | NA | TRBV9 | CASSPPLGGLGNEQFF | TGTGCCAGCAGCCCTCCCCTGGGGGGGCTGGGCAATGAGCAGTTCTTC
TRBJ1-2 | NA | TRBD1 | TRBV7-2 | CASSYGQGRYTF | TGTGCCAGCAGCTACGGACAGGGTCGCTACACCTTC
TRBJ2-2 | NA | NA | TRBV7-6 | CASSSVRDSGELFF | TGTGCCAGCAGCTCGGTTAGGGACTCGGGGGAGCTGTTTTTT
TRBJ1-2 | NA | TRBD1 | TRBV4-3 | CASSQESGSGGPYGYTF | TGCGCCAGCAGCCAAGAAAGTGGGTCAGGGGGGCCCTATGGCTACACCTTC
TRBJ1-4 | NA | TRBD1 | TRBV19 | CASSPRDSLNEKLFF | TGTGCCAGTAGTCCCCGGGACAGTCTTAATGAAAAACTGTTTTTT
TRBJ1-4 | NA | NA | TRBV19 | CASREPGHQGPRDEKLFF | TGTGCCAGTCGGGAACCGGGACATCAGGGACCCAGAGATGAAAAACTGTTTTTT
TRBJ1-3 | few | NA | TRBV19 | CASSRGGAGNTIYF | TGTGCCAGTAGTAGGGGAGGAGCTGGAAACACCATATATTTT
TRBJ1-5 | NA | NA | TRBV2 | CASSDPSDGYQPQHF | TGTGCCAGCAGTGATCCCTCCGACGGGTATCAGCCCCAGCATTTT
TRBJ2-4 | NA | NA | TRBV2 | CASSEAGGKNSQYF | TGTGCCAGCAGTGAAGCAGGAGGCAAAAACAGTCAGTACTTC
TRBJ1-1 | NA | NA | TRBV29-1 | CSGRMGTEAFF | TGCAGCGGGAGGATGGGGACTGAAGCTTTCTTT
TRBJ2-5 | NA | TRBD1 | TRBV27 | CASSPLGTGGAETQYF | TGTGCCAGCAGCCCCCTCGGGACAGGGGGTGCGGAGACCCAGTACTTC
TRBJ1-4 | once | NA | TRBV7-2 | CASSAPTGGPNEKLFF | TGTGCCAGCAGCGCACCAACGGGGGGTCCTAATGAAAAACTGTTTTTT
TRBJ2-3 | once | NA | TRBV2 | CAASGRDRTDTQYF | TGTGCTGCGTCCGGGCGGGACCGCACAGATACGCAGTATTTT
TRBJ1-5 | NA | TRBD1 | TRBV6-1 | CASSGGLQGNQPQHF | TGTGCCAGCAGTGGAGGCCTACAGGGGAATCAGCCCCAGCATTTT
TRBJ2-1 | NA | NA | TRBV2 | CASSEGGQPYNEQFF | TGTGCCAGCAGTGAAGGGGGGCAGCCCTACAATGAGCAGTTCTTC
TRBJ2-7 | NA | NA | TRBV4-3 | CASSQDVAGQPYEQYF | TGCGCCAGCAGCCAAGATGTGGCAGGCCAGCCCTACGAGCAGTACTTC
TRBJ1-1 | NA | NA | TRBV6-1 | CATRGTEAFF | TGTGCCACGCGCGGCACTGAAGCTTTCTTT
TRBJ1-5 | once | NA | TRBV2 | CASSEARQGIQPQHF | TGTGCCAGCAGTGAAGCGCGGCAGGGTATTCAGCCCCAGCATTTT
TRBJ2-5 | NA | TRBD1 | TRBV11-2 | CASSLQGGRETQYF | TGTGCCAGCAGCCTACAGGGGGGTCGGGAGACCCAGTACTTC
TRBJ1-2 | NA | TRBD1 | TRBV7-2 | CASSTRTGLNDGYTF | TGTGCCAGCAGCACACGGACAGGGCTTAATGATGGCTACACCTTC
TRBJ2-2 | NA | TRBD2 | TRBV7-8 | CASSPLAGGNAGELFF | TGTGCCAGCAGCCCCCTAGCGGGAGGTAACGCCGGGGAGCTGTTTTTT
TRBJ1-2 | NA | NA | TRBV4-3 | CASSQVRVGYGYTF | TGCGCCAGCAGCCAAGTCCGGGTTGGCTATGGCTACACCTTC
TRBJ1-5 | NA | TRBD1 | TRBV6-5 | CASAYSGTGCHYF | TGTGCCAGCGCATACTCCGGGACAGGTTGTCACTATTTT